This T cell receptor beta chain was sequenced for a study of cytomegalovirus exposure and HLA in healthy donors. Looking at the study overall: An earlier analysis identified 95 million to 120 million unique TCR beta sequences in 170 million or so T cells. HLA-typed donors contributed 65 million to 95 million unique TCRs, which were held in an early data release. Study-wide results and caveats: In a later analysis, several top co-occurrence clusters appeared linked to parvovirus B19, influenza, CMV and Epstein-Barr virus. Only CMV serostatus was available as immune exposure information.

The PCR used 60 Vbeta and 13 Jbeta primers. Here immunoSEQ multiplex PCR was the method, and the copy in TCRdb shows in-frame clones only, minus some. Here the sample spans 85,000 to 90,000 clones, roughly 66% being singletons. This clone was seen more than once but under ten times. Its cognate antigen is unknown. Looked up from germline, CDR1 is SGHTA and CDR2 is FQGNSA. The CDR3 runs 15 residues. The V and J ends lost 1 base and 3 bases respectively, with 10 bases between them. The receptor's source is a man aged 25-45 years in good health and CMV-seronegative. The specimen was PBMCs. This rearrangement joins TRBV7-2 to TRBJ1-5; D might be TRBD1 (6 bases). Here the CDR3 reads CASSLDTGNNQPQHF. CDR3 DNA: TGTGCCAGCAGCTTAGACACAGGGAACAATCAGCCCCAGCATTTT.